This T cell receptor (beta chain) was sequenced for a study of beta chain features in type 1 diabetes. Study background: No age, gender or cell yield differences were seen between patients and healthy donors. Sorted cells from all samples, numbering 107,917,701, were examined.

cDNA synthesis used the whole RNA isolate, giving expressed TCRB sequences. Clones were sequenced by immunoSEQ multiplex PCR, and TCRdb holds only the in-frame ones, with some missing. The sample holds approximately 15,000 clones, about 55% seen once. The ends were cut back, 3 bases at V and 4 bases at J, with 17 bases in the middle. The CDR3 loop spans 16 amino acids. From germline, CDR1 is SGDLS and CDR2 YYNGEE. Study-wide results and limits: Researchers reported that naive, central memory and Treg TCRB repertoires appeared more similar in patients than in healthy donors. Cells with high TCR expression could be over-represented when cDNA is sequenced.

A few counts support this clone. Its antigen is unknown. Specimen: stem cell memory CD4+ T cells from blood. The chain is built from TRBV9 and TRBJ2-1; perhaps TRBD2 as D (6 bases). This receptor was obtained from a young woman in good health. DNA of the CDR3: TGTGCCAGCAGCGAGCGAGACGGGCGGGGTTACAATGAGCAGTTCTTC. It codes for CASSERDGRGYNEQFF.